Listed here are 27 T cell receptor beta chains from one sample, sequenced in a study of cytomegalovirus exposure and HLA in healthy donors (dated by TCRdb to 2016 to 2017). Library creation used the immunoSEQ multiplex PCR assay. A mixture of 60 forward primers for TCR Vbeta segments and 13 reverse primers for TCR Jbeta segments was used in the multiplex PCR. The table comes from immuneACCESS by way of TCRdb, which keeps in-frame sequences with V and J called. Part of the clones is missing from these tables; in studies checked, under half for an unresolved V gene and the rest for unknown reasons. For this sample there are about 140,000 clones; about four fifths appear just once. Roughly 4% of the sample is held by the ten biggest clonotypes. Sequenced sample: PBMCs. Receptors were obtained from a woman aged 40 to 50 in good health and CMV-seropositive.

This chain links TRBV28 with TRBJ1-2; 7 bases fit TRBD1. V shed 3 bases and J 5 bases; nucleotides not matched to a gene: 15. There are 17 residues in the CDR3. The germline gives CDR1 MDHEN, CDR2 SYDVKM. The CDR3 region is CASSFPLHQGVGYGYTF. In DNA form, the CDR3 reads TGTGCCAGCAGTTTCCCCCTACACCAGGGGGTAGGGTATGGCTACACCTTC.

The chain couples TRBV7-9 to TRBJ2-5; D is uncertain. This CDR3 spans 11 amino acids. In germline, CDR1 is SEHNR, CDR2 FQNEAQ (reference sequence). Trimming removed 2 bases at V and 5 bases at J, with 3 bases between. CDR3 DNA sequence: TGTGCCAGCAGCTTAAGCGAGACCCAGTACTTC. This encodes CASSLSETQYF.

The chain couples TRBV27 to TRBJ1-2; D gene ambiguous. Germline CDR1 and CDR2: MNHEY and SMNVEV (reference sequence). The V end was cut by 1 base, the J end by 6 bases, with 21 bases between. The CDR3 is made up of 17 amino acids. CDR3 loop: CASSLLREGGRADGYTF. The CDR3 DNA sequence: TGTGCCAGCAGTTTATTACGAGAGGGAGGAAGGGCTGATGGCTACACCTTC.

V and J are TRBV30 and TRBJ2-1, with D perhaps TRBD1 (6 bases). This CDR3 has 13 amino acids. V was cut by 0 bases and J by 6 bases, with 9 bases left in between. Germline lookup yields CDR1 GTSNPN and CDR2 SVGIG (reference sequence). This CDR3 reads CAWSVGGSNEQFF. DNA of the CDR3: TGTGCCTGGAGTGTAGGGGGATCCAATGAGCAGTTCTTC.

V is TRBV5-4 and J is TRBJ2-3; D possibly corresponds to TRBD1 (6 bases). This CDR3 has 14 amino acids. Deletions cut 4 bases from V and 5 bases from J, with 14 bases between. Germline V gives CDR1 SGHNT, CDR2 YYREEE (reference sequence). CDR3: CASSPARGVDTQYF. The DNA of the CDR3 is TGTGCCAGCAGCCCCGCCAGGGGAGTAGATACGCAGTATTTT.

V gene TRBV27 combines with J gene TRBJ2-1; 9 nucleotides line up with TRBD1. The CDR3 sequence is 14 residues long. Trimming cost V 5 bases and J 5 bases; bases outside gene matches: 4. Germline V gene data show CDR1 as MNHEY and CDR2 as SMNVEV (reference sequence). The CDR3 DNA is TGTGCCAGCAGTCCCCGGGACAGGGACAATGAGCAGTTCTTC. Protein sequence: CASSPRDRDNEQFF.

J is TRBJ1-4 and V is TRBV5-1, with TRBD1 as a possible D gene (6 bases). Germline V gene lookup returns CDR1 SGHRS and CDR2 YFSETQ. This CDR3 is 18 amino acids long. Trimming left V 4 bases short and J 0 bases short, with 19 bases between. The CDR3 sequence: CASSLGGGAMATNEKLFF. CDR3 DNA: TGCGCCAGCAGCCTAGGGGGGGGCGCTATGGCAACTAATGAAAAACTGTTTTTT.

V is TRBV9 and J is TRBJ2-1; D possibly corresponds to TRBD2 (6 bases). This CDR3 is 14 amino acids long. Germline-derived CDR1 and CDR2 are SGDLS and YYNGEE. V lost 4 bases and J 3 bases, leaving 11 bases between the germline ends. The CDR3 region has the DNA TGTGCCAGCAGCCCTCGACTAGGCTACAATGAGCAGTTCTTC. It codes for CASSPRLGYNEQFF.

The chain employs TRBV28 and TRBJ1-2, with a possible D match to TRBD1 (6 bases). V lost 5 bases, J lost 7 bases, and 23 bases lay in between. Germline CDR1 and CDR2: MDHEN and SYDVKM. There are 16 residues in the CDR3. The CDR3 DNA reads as TGTGCCAGCAGTCTAAGGGTCCCGGGGGGCGCGGGTGGCTACACCTTC. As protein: CASSLRVPGGAGGYTF.

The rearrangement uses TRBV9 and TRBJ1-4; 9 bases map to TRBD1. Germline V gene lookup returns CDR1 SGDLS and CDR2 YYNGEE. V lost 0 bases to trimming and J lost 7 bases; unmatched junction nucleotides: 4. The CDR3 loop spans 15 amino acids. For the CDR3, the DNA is TGTGCCAGCAGCGTAGAACAGGGGGCTGGTGAAAAACTGTTTTTT. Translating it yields CASSVEQGAGEKLFF. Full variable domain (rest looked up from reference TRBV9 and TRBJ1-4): DSGVTQTPKHLITATGQRVTLRCSPRSGDLSVYWYQQSLDQGLQFLIQYYNGEERAKGNILERFSAQQFPDLHSELNLSSLELGDSALYFCASSVEQGAGEKLFFGSGTQLSVL.

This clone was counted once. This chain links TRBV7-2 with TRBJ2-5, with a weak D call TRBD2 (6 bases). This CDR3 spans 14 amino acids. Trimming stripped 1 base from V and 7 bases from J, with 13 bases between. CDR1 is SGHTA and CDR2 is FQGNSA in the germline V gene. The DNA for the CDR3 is TGTGCCAGCAGCTTAGGTTCGGGGGTAGGGACCCAGTACTTC. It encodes CASSLGSGVGTQYF.

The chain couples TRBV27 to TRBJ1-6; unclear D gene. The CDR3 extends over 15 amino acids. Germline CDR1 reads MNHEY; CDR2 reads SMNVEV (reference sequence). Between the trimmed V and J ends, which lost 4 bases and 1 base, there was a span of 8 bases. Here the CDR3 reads CASSSRRSYNSPLHF. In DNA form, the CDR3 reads TGTGCCAGCAGTTCACGCAGGTCCTATAATTCACCCCTCCACTTT.

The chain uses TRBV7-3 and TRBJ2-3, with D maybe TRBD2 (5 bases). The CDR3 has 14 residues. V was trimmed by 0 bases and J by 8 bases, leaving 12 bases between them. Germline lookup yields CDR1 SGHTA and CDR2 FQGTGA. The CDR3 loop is CASSLTSELGTQYF. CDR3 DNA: TGTGCCAGCAGCTTAACTAGCGAGTTAGGTACGCAGTATTTT.

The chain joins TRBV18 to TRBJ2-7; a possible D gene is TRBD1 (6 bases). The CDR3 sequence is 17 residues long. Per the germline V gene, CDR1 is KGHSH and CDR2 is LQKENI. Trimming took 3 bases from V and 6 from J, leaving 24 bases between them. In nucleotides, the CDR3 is TGTGCCAGCTCACCGGGGGCCAGGACAAATACACGGGGCGAGCAGTACTTC. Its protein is CASSPGARTNTRGEQYF. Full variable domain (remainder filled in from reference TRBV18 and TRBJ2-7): NAGVMQNPRHLVRRRGQEARLRCSPMKGHSHVYWYRQLPEEGLKFMVYLQKENIIDESGMPKERFSAEFPKEGPSILRIQQVVRGDSAAYFCASSPGARTNTRGEQYFGPGTRLTVT.

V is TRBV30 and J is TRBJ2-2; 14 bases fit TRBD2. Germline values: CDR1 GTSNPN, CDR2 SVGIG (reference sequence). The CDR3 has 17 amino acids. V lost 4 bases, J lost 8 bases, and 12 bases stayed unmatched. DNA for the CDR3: TGTGCCTGGACTAACTGGGGACTAGCGGGGGCAATAGGGGAGCTGTTTTTT. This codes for CAWTNWGLAGAIGELFF.

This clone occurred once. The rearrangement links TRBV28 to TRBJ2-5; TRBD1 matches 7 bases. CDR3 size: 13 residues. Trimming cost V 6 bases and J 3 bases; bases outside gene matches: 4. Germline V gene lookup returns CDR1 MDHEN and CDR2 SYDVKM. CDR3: CASRRQGEETQYF. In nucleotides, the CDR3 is TGTGCCAGCAGGAGACAGGGAGAAGAGACCCAGTACTTC.

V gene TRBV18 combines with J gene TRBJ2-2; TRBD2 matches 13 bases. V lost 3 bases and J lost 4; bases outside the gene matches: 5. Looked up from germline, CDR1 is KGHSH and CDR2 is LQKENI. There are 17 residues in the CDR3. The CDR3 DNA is TGTGCCAGCTCACCCCCACTAGCGGGGGGGTTCACCGGGGAGCTGTTTTTT. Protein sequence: CASSPPLAGGFTGELFF.

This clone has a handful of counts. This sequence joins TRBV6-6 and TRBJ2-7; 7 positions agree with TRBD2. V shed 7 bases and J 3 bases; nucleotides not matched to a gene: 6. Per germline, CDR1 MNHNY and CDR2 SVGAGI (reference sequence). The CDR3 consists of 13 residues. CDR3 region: CASTVTSVYEQYF. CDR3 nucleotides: TGTGCCAGCACTGTAACTAGCGTCTACGAGCAGTACTTC.

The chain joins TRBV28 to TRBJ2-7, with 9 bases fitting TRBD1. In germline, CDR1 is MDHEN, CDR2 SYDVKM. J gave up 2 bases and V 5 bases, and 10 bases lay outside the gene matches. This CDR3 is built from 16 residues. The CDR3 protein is CASSTPGQGAPYEQYF. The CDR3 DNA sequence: TGTGCCAGCAGTACCCCGGGACAGGGAGCCCCCTACGAGCAGTACTTC.

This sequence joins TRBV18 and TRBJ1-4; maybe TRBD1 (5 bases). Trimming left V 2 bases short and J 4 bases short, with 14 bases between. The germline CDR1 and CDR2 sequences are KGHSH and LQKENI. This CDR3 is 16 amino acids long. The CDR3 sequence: CASSPSMGPVNEKLFF. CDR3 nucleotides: TGTGCCAGCTCACCAAGCATGGGGCCGGTTAATGAAAAACTGTTTTTT. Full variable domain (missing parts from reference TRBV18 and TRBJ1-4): NAGVMQNPRHLVRRRGQEARLRCSPMKGHSHVYWYRQLPEEGLKFMVYLQKENIIDESGMPKERFSAEFPKEGPSILRIQQVVRGDSAAYFCASSPSMGPVNEKLFFGSGTQLSVL.

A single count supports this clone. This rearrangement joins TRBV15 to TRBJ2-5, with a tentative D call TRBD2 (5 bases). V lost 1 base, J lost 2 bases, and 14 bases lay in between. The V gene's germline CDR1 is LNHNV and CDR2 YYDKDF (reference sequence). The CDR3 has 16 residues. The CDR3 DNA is TGTGCCACCAGCAGAGGGGATTTCAGCGGTCAAGAGACCCAGTACTTC. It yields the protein CATSRGDFSGQETQYF.

The CDR3 spells CASTQSGRTEAFF. The CDR3 region has the DNA TGTGCCAGCACCCAGTCGGGGAGGACTGAAGCTTTCTTT. The chain employs TRBV28 and TRBJ1-1; unclear D gene. Germline V lookup: CDR1 MDHEN, CDR2 SYDVKM. CDR3 size: 13 residues. Trimming cost V 7 bases and J 5 bases, with 14 bases left between them. Based on the CDR3 plus reference TRBV28 and TRBJ1-1, the full variable domain is DVKVTQSSRYLVKRTGEKVFLECVQDMDHENMFWYRQDPGLGLRLIYFSYDVKMKEKGDIPEGYSVSREKKERFSLILESASTNQTSMYLCASTQSGRTEAFFGQGTRLTVV.

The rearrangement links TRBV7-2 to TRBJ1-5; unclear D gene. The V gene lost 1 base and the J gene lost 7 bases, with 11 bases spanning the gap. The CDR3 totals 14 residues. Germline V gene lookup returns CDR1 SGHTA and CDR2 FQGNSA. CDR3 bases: TGTGCCAGCAGCTTAGGACCTGGGCTCCAGCCCCAGCATTTT. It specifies CASSLGPGLQPQHF.

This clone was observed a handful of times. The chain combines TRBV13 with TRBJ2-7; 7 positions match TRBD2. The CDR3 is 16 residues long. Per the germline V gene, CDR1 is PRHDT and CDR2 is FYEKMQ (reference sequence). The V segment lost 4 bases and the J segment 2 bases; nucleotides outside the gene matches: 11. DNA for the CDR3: TGTGCCAGCAGCTCGTTCACCGGGGGGAACGCCTACGAGCAGTACTTC. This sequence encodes CASSSFTGGNAYEQYF.

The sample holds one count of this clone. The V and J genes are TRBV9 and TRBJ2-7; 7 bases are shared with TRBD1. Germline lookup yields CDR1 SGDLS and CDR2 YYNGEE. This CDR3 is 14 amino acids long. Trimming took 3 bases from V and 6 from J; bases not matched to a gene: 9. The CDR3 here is CASSGQGQGFEQYF. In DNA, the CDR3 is TGTGCCAGCAGCGGACAGGGCCAGGGGTTCGAGCAGTACTTC.

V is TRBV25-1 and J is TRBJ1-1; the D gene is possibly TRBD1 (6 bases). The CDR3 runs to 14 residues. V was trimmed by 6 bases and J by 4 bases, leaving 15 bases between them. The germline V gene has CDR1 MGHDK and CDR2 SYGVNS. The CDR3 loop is CASRSGGAPTEAFF. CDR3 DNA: TGTGCCAGCAGGAGCGGGGGGGCGCCCACTGAAGCTTTCTTT.

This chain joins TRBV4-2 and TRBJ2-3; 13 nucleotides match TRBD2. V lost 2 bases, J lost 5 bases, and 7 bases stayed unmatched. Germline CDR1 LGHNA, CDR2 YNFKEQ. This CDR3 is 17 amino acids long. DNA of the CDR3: TGTGCCAGCAGCCAAAAACTAGCGGGGGGGCTAAAAGATACGCAGTATTTT. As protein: CASSQKLAGGLKDTQYF.